The source of this T cell receptor beta chain is a study of blood T cell repertoires in COVID-19. Across the study: The study drew acute and convalescent COVID-19 samples from the United States, Italy and Spain.

TCRdb's copy holds only in-frame clones and misses some; the assay was immunoSEQ multiplex PCR. The sample has about 70,000 clones, around 89% seen once. This CDR3 has 12 residues. V was pared by 6 bases and J by 8 bases, with 13 bases between. This clone was counted between two and nine times. The sample was peripheral blood. V gene TRBV12-3 or TRBV12-4 combines with J gene TRBJ1-1, with D unresolved. The sequence derives from a man between 45 and 60 years old with acute or convalescent COVID-19. CDR3 region: CASRLTSNEAFF. DNA for the CDR3: TGTGCCAGCAGGCTGACAAGTAACGAAGCTTTCTTT.